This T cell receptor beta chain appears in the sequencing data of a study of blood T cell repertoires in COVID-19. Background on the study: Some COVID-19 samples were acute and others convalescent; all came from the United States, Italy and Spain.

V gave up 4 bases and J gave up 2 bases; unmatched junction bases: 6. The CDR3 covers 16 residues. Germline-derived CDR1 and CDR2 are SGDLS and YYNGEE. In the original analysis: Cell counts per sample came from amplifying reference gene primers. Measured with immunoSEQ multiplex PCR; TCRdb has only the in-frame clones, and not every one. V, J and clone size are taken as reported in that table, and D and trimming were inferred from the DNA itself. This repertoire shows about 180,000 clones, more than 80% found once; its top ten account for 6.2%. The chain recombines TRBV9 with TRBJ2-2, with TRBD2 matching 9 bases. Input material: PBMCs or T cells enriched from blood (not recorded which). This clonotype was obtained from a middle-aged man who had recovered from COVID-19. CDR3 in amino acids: CASSPRLAVNTGELFF. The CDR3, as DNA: TGTGCCAGCAGCCCGAGACTAGCGGTAAACACCGGGGAGCTGTTTTTT.